This is a list of T cell receptor beta chains from one sample in a study of T cells in Graves' hyperthyroidism and ophthalmopathy. TCRdb reanalysed the multiplex PCR reads using MiXCR and keeps one entry per CDR3 protein. This table has 280,000 or so distinct CDR3 sequences, 25% appearing once. Sequencing was carried out using blood. The receptors shown here come from a man aged 40-49 years with Graves' hyperthyroidism that later progressed to Graves' ophthalmopathy. CDR3s include the opening cysteine and the closing phenylalanine or tryptophan. Fields, in order: J gene, D gene, V gene, clone size, CDR3 protein, CDR3 DNA. D genes are given only for firm matches. Clone size is not always given. Where it is, it says once, few, many or a class for expanded clones.

J: TRBJ2-5
D: -
V: TRBV6-5
size: -
CDR3: CASSYRGPETQYF
DNA: TGTGCCAGCAGTTACAGGGGCCCCGAGACCCAGTACTTC

J: TRBJ2-7
D: -
V: TRBV13
size: many
CDR3: CASRAGGSSYEQYF
DNA: TGTGCCAGCAGGGCCGGAGGGAGTTCCTACGAGCAGTACTTC

J: TRBJ2-5
D: -
V: TRBV29-1
size: many
CDR3: CSVEERGGGETQYF
DNA: TGCAGCGTTGAAGAGAGAGGAGGTGGGGAGACCCAGTACTTC

J: TRBJ2-2
D: TRBD2
V: TRBV19
size: -
CDR3: CASSTPASGSTGELFF
DNA: TGTGCCAGTAGTACCCCTGCCAGCGGGAGCACCGGGGAGCTGTTTTTT

J: TRBJ2-5
D: -
V: TRBV11-2
size: many
CDR3: CASSRGPRKETQYF
DNA: TGTGCCAGCAGCCGGGGCCCGCGGAAAGAGACCCAGTACTTC

J: TRBJ2-5
D: -
V: TRBV24-1
size: -
CDR3: CATSDFSGTAETQYF
DNA: TGTGCCACCAGTGATTTCTCGGGCACAGCAGAGACCCAGTACTTC

J: TRBJ2-2
D: TRBD2
V: TRBV6-1
size: -
CDR3: CASSPIAGGTGELFF
DNA: TGTGCCAGCAGTCCGATAGCGGGAGGTACCGGGGAGCTGTTTTTT

J: TRBJ1-5
D: TRBD1
V: TRBV6-5
size: few
CDR3: CASSSRTGNQPQHF
DNA: TGTGCCAGCAGTTCCAGGACAGGTAATCAGCCCCAGCATTTT

J: TRBJ2-5
D: TRBD2
V: TRBV2
size: many
CDR3: CASKKVAGVSLETQYF
DNA: TGTGCCAGCAAGAAGGTAGCGGGAGTATCACTAGAGACCCAGTACTTC

J: TRBJ2-7
D: TRBD2
V: TRBV20-1
size: many
CDR3: CSARRGGDEQYF
DNA: TGCAGTGCTAGGCGGGGGGGTGACGAGCAGTACTTC

J: TRBJ1-1
D: -
V: TRBV27
size: many
CDR3: CASSPRGLGLNTEAFF
DNA: TGTGCCAGCAGTCCACGCGGTCTAGGGCTGAACACTGAAGCTTTCTTT

J: TRBJ2-2
D: TRBD2
V: TRBV5-1
size: many
CDR3: CASSPGLAGGLGTGELFF
DNA: TGCGCCAGCAGCCCGGGACTAGCGGGAGGACTAGGCACCGGGGAGCTGTTTTTT

J: TRBJ2-7
D: -
V: TRBV28
size: many
CDR3: CASSALARPAEQYF
DNA: TGTGCCAGCAGTGCTCTAGCGCGTCCCGCCGAGCAGTACTTC

J: TRBJ1-2
D: TRBD1
V: TRBV12-3/TRBV12-4
size: many
CDR3: CASSFSGPGGGYTF
DNA: TGTGCCAGCAGTTTTAGCGGCCCAGGGGGTGGCTACACCTTC

J: TRBJ1-1
D: -
V: TRBV7-3
size: many
CDR3: CASSPNAHGAFF
DNA: TGTGCCAGCAGCCCCAACGCTCACGGGGCTTTCTTT

J: TRBJ2-7
D: TRBD1
V: TRBV28
size: -
CDR3: CASSSPTGGGYEQYF
DNA: TGTGCCAGCAGTTCGCCGACAGGGGGGGGGTACGAGCAGTACTTC

J: TRBJ2-3
D: TRBD2
V: TRBV10-3
size: -
CDR3: CAIKPGTSGTSTDTQYF
DNA: TGTGCCATCAAACCCGGGACCAGCGGGACGAGCACAGATACGCAGTATTTT

J: TRBJ2-7
D: -
V: TRBV2
size: many
CDR3: CASSELQLGTEQYF
DNA: TGTGCCAGCAGTGAGCTTCAATTGGGGACCGAGCAGTACTTC

J: TRBJ1-5
D: -
V: TRBV7-2
size: many
CDR3: CASSSYINQPQHF
DNA: TGTGCCAGCAGCTCCTACATTAATCAGCCCCAGCATTTT

J: TRBJ2-7
D: TRBD1
V: TRBV19
size: many
CDR3: CASSIVRTGAGNEQYF
DNA: TGTGCCAGTAGTATAGTAAGGACAGGAGCCGGAAACGAGCAGTACTTC

J: TRBJ2-7
D: TRBD2
V: TRBV6-2/TRBV6-3
size: many
CDR3: CASSYSIFRRAGVDYEQYF
DNA: TGTGCCAGCAGTTACTCGATCTTCCGTAGAGCGGGAGTGGATTACGAGCAGTACTTC

J: TRBJ2-2
D: -
V: TRBV12-3/TRBV12-4
size: many
CDR3: CASSLAVAGELFF
DNA: TGTGCCAGCAGTTTAGCGGTGGCCGGGGAGCTGTTTTTT

J: TRBJ2-6
D: -
V: TRBV27
size: -
CDR3: CASSPRTVLTSGANVLTF
DNA: TGTGCCAGCAGTCCTCGGACAGTTCTGACCTCTGGGGCCAACGTCCTGACTTTC

J: TRBJ1-2
D: -
V: TRBV20-1
size: -
CDR3: CSANTRGNYGYTF
DNA: TGCAGTGCAAATACTCGGGGCAACTATGGCTACACCTTC

J: TRBJ1-3
D: -
V: TRBV14
size: many
CDR3: CASSLGAGNTIYF
DNA: TGTGCCAGCAGCCTGGGAGCCGGAAACACCATATATTTT

J: TRBJ1-3
D: -
V: TRBV20-1
size: few
CDR3: CSARAFFGNTIYF
DNA: TGCAGTGCTAGAGCGTTTTTTGGAAACACCATATATTTT

J: TRBJ2-6
D: -
V: TRBV24-1
size: many
CDR3: CATSDFPGDGANVLTF
DNA: TGTGCCACCAGTGATTTCCCGGGGGATGGGGCCAACGTCCTGACTTTC

J: TRBJ1-5
D: -
V: TRBV7-8
size: many
CDR3: CASSLSLTLSNQPQHF
DNA: TGTGCCAGCAGCTTATCACTTACCCTGAGCAATCAGCCCCAGCATTTT

J: TRBJ1-1
D: -
V: TRBV6-5
size: many
CDR3: CASSAKGPHTEAFF
DNA: TGTGCCAGCAGCGCCAAGGGACCGCACACTGAAGCTTTCTTT

J: TRBJ1-1
D: -
V: TRBV20-1
size: -
CDR3: CSAKIINTEAFF
DNA: TGCAGTGCAAAGATAATTAACACTGAAGCTTTCTTT

J: TRBJ1-5
D: -
V: TRBV19
size: many
CDR3: CASKKGAYSNQPQHF
DNA: TGTGCCAGTAAAAAAGGAGCGTATAGCAATCAGCCCCAGCATTTT

J: TRBJ1-2
D: -
V: TRBV6-1
size: -
CDR3: CASSETGRYGYTF
DNA: TGTGCCAGCAGTGAAACAGGACGCTATGGCTACACCTTC

J: TRBJ2-7
D: -
V: TRBV10-3
size: many
CDR3: CAISESRYEQYF
DNA: TGTGCCATCAGTGAGTCGCGATACGAGCAGTACTTC

J: TRBJ2-7
D: -
V: TRBV20-1
size: many
CDR3: CSARGLEDDLYEQYF
DNA: TGCAGTGCTAGAGGGCTAGAAGATGACCTCTACGAGCAGTACTTC

J: TRBJ2-7
D: -
V: TRBV28
size: many
CDR3: CASSLGGSRGEQYF
DNA: TGTGCCAGCAGTTTAGGGGGGAGTCGAGGGGAGCAGTACTTC

J: TRBJ2-5
D: -
V: TRBV27
size: many
CDR3: CASSLSSRVQETQYF
DNA: TGTGCCAGCAGTTTATCGAGCAGGGTCCAAGAGACCCAGTACTTC

J: TRBJ2-7
D: -
V: TRBV20-1
size: -
CDR3: CSASGPEDNYEQYF
DNA: TGCAGTGCTAGTGGGCCAGAAGACAACTACGAGCAGTACTTC

J: TRBJ2-3
D: -
V: TRBV12-3/TRBV12-4
size: many
CDR3: CASTIAASTDTQYF
DNA: TGTGCCAGCACCATCGCGGCTAGCACAGATACGCAGTATTTT

J: TRBJ1-1
D: -
V: TRBV30
size: many
CDR3: CAWSLRRRDTEAFF
DNA: TGTGCCTGGAGTCTCAGGAGACGGGACACTGAAGCTTTCTTT

J: TRBJ2-7
D: -
V: TRBV20-1
size: -
CDR3: CSARTTGPSDEQYF
DNA: TGCAGTGCTAGAACGACAGGTCCATCAGACGAGCAGTACTTC

J: TRBJ2-7
D: -
V: TRBV6-2/TRBV6-3
size: -
CDR3: CASSRPGTGEQYF
DNA: TGTGCCAGCAGCCGTCCCGGGACGGGAGAGCAGTACTTC

J: TRBJ2-7
D: TRBD2
V: TRBV5-1
size: many
CDR3: CASSYRGTRDYEQYF
DNA: TGCGCCAGCAGCTACCGGGGGACTAGAGACTACGAGCAGTACTTC

J: TRBJ1-2
D: -
V: TRBV10-2
size: many
CDR3: CASNPGMSGYTF
DNA: TGCGCCAGCAATCCAGGGATGAGTGGCTACACCTTC

J: TRBJ2-2
D: -
V: TRBV6-5
size: many
CDR3: CASSYVARGVDTGELFF
DNA: TGTGCCAGCAGTTACGTGGCCAGGGGAGTTGACACCGGGGAGCTGTTTTTT

J: TRBJ2-7
D: -
V: TRBV12-3/TRBV12-4
size: many
CDR3: CASSSGSYEQYF
DNA: TGCGCCAGCAGCTCAGGGAGCTACGAGCAGTACTTC

J: TRBJ1-5
D: -
V: TRBV28
size: many
CDR3: CASSSTVRRNQPQHF
DNA: TGTGCCAGCAGTTCGACGGTTAGACGAAATCAGCCCCAGCATTTT